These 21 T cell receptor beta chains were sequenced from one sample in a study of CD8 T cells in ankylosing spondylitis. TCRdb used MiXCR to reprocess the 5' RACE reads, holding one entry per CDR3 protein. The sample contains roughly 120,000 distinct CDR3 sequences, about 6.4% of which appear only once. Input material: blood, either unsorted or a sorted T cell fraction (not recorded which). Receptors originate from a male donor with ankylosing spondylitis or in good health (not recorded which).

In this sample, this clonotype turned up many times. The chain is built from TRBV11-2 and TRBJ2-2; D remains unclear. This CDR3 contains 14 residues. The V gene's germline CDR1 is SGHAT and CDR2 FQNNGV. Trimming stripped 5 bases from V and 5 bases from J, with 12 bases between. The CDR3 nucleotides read TGTGCCAGCAGCCAACAGACAAGGACCGGGGAGCTGTTTTTT. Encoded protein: CASSQQTRTGELFF.

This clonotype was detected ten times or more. CDR3 sequence reads: CSVDQEDYTDTQYF. The CDR3 region has the DNA TGCAGCGTTGACCAGGAAGATTACACAGATACGCAGTATTTT. The J gene is TRBJ2-3, the V gene TRBV29-1; D ambiguous. The CDR3 spans 14 residues. Trimming left V 3 bases short and J 2 bases short, with 12 bases between. CDR1 SQVTM and CDR2 ANQGSEA come from the germline V gene.

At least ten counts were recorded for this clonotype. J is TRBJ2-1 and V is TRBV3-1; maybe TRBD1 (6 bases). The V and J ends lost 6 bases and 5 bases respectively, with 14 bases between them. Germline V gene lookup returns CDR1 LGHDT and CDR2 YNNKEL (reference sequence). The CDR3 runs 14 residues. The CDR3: CASRKDSRDNEQFF. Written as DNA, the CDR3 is TGTGCCAGCAGGAAGGACAGCAGAGACAATGAGCAGTTCTTC.

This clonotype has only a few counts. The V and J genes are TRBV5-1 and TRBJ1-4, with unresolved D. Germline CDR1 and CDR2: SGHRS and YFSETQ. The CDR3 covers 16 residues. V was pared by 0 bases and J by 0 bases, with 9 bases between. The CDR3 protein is CASSLGPVATNEKLFF. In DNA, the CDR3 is TGCGCCAGCAGCTTGGGACCAGTTGCAACTAATGAAAAACTGTTTTTT.

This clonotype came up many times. CDR3 residues: CASSPTPPFSGNTIYF. In DNA form, the CDR3 reads TGTGCCAGCAGCCCTACCCCGCCTTTCTCTGGAAACACCATATATTTT. The genes are TRBV4-2 and TRBJ1-3; D uncertain. Deletions cut 4 bases from V and 0 bases from J, with 13 bases between. The CDR3 contains 16 residues. Germline V CDR1 and CDR2: LGHNA, YNFKEQ.

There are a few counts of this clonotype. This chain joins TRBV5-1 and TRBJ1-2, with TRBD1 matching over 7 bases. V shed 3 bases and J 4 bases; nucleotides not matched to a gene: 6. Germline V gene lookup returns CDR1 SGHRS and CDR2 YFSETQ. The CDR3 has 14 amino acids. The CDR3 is CASSSLEGAYGYTF. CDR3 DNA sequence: TGCGCCAGCAGCTCACTCGAGGGGGCCTATGGCTACACCTTC.

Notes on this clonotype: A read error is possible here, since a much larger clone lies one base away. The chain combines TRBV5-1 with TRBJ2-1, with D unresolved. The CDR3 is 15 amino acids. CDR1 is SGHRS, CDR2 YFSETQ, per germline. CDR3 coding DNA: TGCGCCAGCAGCCCCGACCATAGCTCCTACAATGAGCGGTTCTTC. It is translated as CASSPDHSSYNERFF.

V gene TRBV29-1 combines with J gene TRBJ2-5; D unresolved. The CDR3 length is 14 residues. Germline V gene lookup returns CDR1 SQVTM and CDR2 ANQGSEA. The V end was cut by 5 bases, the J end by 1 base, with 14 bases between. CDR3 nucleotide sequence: TGCAGCGTTCTTCTGGGAAGGACCCAAGAGACCCAGTACTTC. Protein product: CSVLLGRTQETQYF.

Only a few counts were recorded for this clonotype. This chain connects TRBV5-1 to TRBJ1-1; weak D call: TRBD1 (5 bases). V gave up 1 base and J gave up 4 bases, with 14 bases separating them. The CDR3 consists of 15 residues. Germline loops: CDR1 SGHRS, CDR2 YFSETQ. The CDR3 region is CASSLQGSSSTEAFF. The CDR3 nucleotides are TGCGCCAGCAGCTTGCAGGGCTCGTCGAGCACTGAAGCTTTCTTT.

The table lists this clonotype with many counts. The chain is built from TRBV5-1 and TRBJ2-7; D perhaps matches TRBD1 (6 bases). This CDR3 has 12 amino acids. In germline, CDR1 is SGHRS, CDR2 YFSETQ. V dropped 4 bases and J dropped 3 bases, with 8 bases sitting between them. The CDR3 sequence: CASSTQGYEQYF. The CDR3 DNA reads TGCGCCAGCAGCACACAGGGCTACGAGCAGTACTTC.

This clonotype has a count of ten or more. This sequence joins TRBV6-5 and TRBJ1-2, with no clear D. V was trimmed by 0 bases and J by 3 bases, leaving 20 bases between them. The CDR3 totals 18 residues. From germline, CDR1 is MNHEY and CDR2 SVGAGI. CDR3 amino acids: CASSYSTRAPITHYGYTF. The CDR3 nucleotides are TGTGCCAGCAGTTACTCGACTCGGGCCCCTATTACCCACTATGGCTACACCTTC.

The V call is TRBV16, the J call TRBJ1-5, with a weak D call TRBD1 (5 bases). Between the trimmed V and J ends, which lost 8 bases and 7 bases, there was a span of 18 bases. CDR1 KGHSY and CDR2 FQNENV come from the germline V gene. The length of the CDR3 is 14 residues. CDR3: CASGAQGDGQPQHF. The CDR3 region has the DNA TGTGCCAGCGGGGCCCAAGGCGATGGACAGCCCCAGCATTTT.

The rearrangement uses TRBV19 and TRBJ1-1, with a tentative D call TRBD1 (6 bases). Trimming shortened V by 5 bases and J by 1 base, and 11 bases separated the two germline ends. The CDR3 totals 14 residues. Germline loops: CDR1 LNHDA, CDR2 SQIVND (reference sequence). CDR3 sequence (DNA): TGTGCCAGTAGTTTGGACAGCCGGAACACTGAAGCTTTCTTT. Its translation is CASSLDSRNTEAFF.

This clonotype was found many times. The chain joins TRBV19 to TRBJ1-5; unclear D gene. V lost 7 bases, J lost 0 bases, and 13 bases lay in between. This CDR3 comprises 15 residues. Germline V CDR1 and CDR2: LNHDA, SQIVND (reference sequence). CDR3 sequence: CASTPDENSNQPQHF. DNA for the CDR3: TGTGCCAGTACTCCCGACGAGAATAGCAATCAGCCCCAGCATTTT.

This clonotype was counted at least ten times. The CDR3 bases are TGTGCCAGCAACCAGGGGGCGGAGGAGCAGTACTTC. Its protein product is CASNQGAEEQYF. V and J are TRBV12-3 or TRBV12-4 and TRBJ2-7, with 8 bases identical to TRBD1. The CDR3 is 12 amino acids. Trimming removed 7 bases from V and 7 bases from J; junction bases left unmatched: 6.

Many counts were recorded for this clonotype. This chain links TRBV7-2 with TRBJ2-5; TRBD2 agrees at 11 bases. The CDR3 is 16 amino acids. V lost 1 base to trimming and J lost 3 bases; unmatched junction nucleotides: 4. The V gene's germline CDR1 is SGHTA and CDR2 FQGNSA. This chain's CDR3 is CASSLGGGLAEETQYF. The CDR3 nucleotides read TGTGCCAGCAGCTTAGGTGGGGGACTAGCGGAAGAGACCCAGTACTTC.

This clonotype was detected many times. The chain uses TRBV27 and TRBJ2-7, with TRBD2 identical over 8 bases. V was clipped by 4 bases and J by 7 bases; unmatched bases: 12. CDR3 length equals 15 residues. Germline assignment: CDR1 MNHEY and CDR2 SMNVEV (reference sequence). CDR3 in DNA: TGTGCCAGCAGTTCAAGCGGGAGTGGGCCCGGGGAGCAGTACTTC. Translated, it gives CASSSSGSGPGEQYF.

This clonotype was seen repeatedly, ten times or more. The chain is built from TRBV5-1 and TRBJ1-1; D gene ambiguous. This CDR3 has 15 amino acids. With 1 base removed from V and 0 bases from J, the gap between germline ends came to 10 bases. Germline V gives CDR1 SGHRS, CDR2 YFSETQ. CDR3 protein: CASSLLGSMNTEAFF. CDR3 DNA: TGCGCCAGCAGCTTGTTGGGTTCCATGAACACTGAAGCTTTCTTT.

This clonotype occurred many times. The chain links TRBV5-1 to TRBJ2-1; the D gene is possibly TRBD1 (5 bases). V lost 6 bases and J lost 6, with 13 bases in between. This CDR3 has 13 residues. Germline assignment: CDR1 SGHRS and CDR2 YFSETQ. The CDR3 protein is CASNPGQGNEQFF. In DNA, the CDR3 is TGCGCCAGCAATCCCGGCCAGGGCAATGAGCAGTTCTTC.

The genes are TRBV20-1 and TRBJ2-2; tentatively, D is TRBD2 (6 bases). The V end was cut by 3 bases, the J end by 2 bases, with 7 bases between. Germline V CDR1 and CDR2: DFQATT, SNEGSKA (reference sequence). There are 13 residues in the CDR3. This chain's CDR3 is CSASGTNTGELFF. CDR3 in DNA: TGCAGTGCTAGCGGGACTAACACCGGGGAGCTGTTTTTT.

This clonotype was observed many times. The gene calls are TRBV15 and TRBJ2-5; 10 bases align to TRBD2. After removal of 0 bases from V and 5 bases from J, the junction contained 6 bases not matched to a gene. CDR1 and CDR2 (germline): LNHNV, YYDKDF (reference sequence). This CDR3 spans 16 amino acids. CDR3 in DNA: TGTGCCACCAGCAGAGATCCTAGCGGGAGAAGTGAGACCCAGTACTTC. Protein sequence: CATSRDPSGRSETQYF. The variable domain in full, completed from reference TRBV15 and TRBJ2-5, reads DAMVIQNPRYQVTQFGKPVTLSCSQTLNHNVMYWYQQKSSQAPKLLFHYYDKDFNNEADTPDNFQSRRPNTSFCFLDIRSPGLGDTAMYLCATSRDPSGRSETQYFGPGTRLLVL.